The clone carrying this T cell receptor (beta chain) was seen only a few times. Its target is not known. An end of the junction differs from the germline gene, which may be a read error. The data belong to a study of beta chain features in type 1 diabetes. The CDR3 sequence is 13 residues long. From germline, CDR1 is SEHNR and CDR2 FQNEAQ (reference sequence). Study-wide results and caveats: All four CD4+ subsets from Type 1 diabetes patients carried moderately but significantly shorter TCRB CDR3s.

Over 95% purity was reached by all sorted populations. As every portion of the isolated RNA was reverse transcribed, the sequencing read expressed TCRB transcripts. Some clones are missing from TCRdb's copy, which holds only in-frame ones; the method was immunoSEQ multiplex PCR. The data hold under 90,000 clones, with roughly a third observed a single time. The TCR was taken from a woman under 30 in good health. Sample: stem cell memory CD4+ T cells from blood. The genes are TRBV7-9 and TRBJ1-3; D call uncertain. This CDR3 reads CGSENSSGNTIYF. Here the CDR3 DNA reads TGCGGGAGCGAAAACTCCTCTGGAAACACCATATATTTT.